The next 29 T cell receptor beta chains were all read from a single sample in a study of T cells in localized non-small cell lung cancer. The repertoire was sequenced with immunoSEQ multiplex PCR; TCRdb's copy has only in-frame clones and lacks some. The sample lists around 90,000 clones; around 81% were seen once. Here the sequenced sample was PBMCs, taken before any cancer treatment. The receptors come from a man aged 35-75 years with stage II squamous cell lung carcinoma.

The gene calls are TRBV25-1 and TRBJ1-2; TRBD1 aligns across 10 bases. V shed 5 bases and J 1 base; nucleotides not matched to a gene: 10. Per germline, CDR1 MGHDK and CDR2 SYGVNS. There are 17 residues in the CDR3. Written as DNA, the CDR3 is TGTGCCAGCAGTCCCGGGACAGGGGCGAGATTTAACTATGGCTACACCTTC. This translates into CASSPGTGARFNYGYTF.

The table lists this clone with a count of one. The chain links TRBV21-1 to TRBJ1-1. TRBV21-1 corresponds to a pseudogene. The CDR3 is 16 amino acids. Written as DNA, the CDR3 is TGTGCCAGCAGCAAAGATAGGAGAGGGCCGGACACTGAAGCTTTCTTT. As protein: CASSKDRRGPDTEAFF.

The rearrangement uses TRBV4-2 and TRBJ2-1; TRBD1 agrees at 7 bases. Germline values: CDR1 LGHNA, CDR2 YNFKEQ. V shed 1 base, J shed 8 bases, and the junction held 8 bases outside the gene matches. The CDR3 has 15 amino acids. CDR3 sequence (DNA): TGTGCCAGCAGCCAAGGAACAGGGGTAATCGATGAGCAGTTCTTC. Protein sequence: CASSQGTGVIDEQFF.

This chain links TRBV16 with TRBJ1-1; possibly TRBD1 for D (6 bases). With 4 bases removed from V and 4 bases from J, the gap between germline ends came to 13 bases. Germline loops: CDR1 KGHSY, CDR2 FQNENV. This CDR3 spans 14 amino acids. CDR3 sequence: CASSLQGDRTEAFF. CDR3 DNA sequence: TGTGCCAGCAGCCTACAGGGTGATCGCACTGAAGCTTTCTTT.

V usage is TRBV30 and J usage is TRBJ2-1; D gene unclear. The length of the CDR3 is 13 residues. V was pared by 0 bases and J by 3 bases, with 6 bases between. CDR1 GTSNPN and CDR2 SVGIG come from the germline V gene (reference sequence). CDR3 nucleotide sequence: TGTGCCTGGAGTGTAAAGGGCTACAATGAGCAGTTCTTC. Protein: CAWSVKGYNEQFF.

This chain connects TRBV5-1 to TRBJ1-1, with D perhaps TRBD1 (5 bases). CDR1 SGHRS and CDR2 YFSETQ come from the germline V gene. The CDR3 extends over 13 amino acids. V lost 0 bases and J 6 bases, leaving 9 bases between the germline ends. The CDR3: CASSLGGEAEAFF. The CDR3 region has the DNA TGCGCCAGCAGCTTGGGAGGGGAGGCTGAAGCTTTCTTT.

This clone has a single count. This chain connects TRBV2 to TRBJ1-5; D is possibly TRBD1 (5 bases). The CDR3 spans 14 residues. Germline-derived CDR1 and CDR2 are SNHLY and FYNNEI. Trimming took off 5 bases at V and 4 bases at J, with 12 bases between the two ends. In DNA form, the CDR3 reads TGTGCCAGCAGTACTCAGGGTGGTAATCAGCCCCAGCATTTT. Protein: CASSTQGGNQPQHF.

V usage is TRBV7-9 and J usage is TRBJ2-3; unclear D gene. CDR1 SEHNR and CDR2 FQNEAQ come from the germline V gene (reference sequence). The V and J ends lost 1 base and 4 bases respectively, with 6 bases between them. CDR3 length equals 13 residues. CDR3 region: CASSLGNADTQYF. In nucleotides, the CDR3 is TGTGCCAGCAGCTTAGGCAACGCAGATACGCAGTATTTT.

The gene calls are TRBV7-9 and TRBJ1-2; 7 nucleotides match TRBD1. The V gene end was trimmed by 6 bases and the J gene end by 3 bases; junction bases not matched to a gene: 10. CDR3 length equals 15 residues. In germline, CDR1 is SEHNR, CDR2 FQNEAQ (reference sequence). In nucleotides, the CDR3 is TGTGCCAGCAGTCTTACAGGGGCGATCGACTATGGCTACACCTTC. Protein product: CASSLTGAIDYGYTF.

This chain joins TRBV9 and TRBJ2-2, with D unclear. V was cut by 0 bases and J by 0 bases, with 9 bases left in between. This CDR3 is 16 amino acids long. Germline V CDR1 and CDR2: SGDLS, YYNGEE. CDR3 coding DNA: TGTGCCAGCAGCGTAGATGCAGGAGCGAACACCGGGGAGCTGTTTTTT. Protein sequence: CASSVDAGANTGELFF.

This chain uses TRBV5-1 with TRBJ1-1; D unclear. Germline-derived CDR1 and CDR2 are SGHRS and YFSETQ. The V and J ends lost 0 bases and 5 bases respectively, with 8 bases between them. CDR3 length equals 13 residues. CDR3 region: CASSLAGSTEAFF. Written as DNA, the CDR3 is TGCGCCAGCAGCTTGGCCGGGAGTACTGAAGCTTTCTTT.

The chain carries TRBV11-1 and TRBJ2-7; 7 bases map to TRBD2. The germline V gene has CDR1 SGHAT and CDR2 FQDESV (reference sequence). The CDR3 has 14 residues. The V and J ends lost 4 bases and 0 bases, in that order; junction bases with no gene match: 3. The CDR3 loop is CASSSRTSSYEQYF. The CDR3 DNA reads TGTGCCAGCAGCTCCCGGACTAGCTCCTACGAGCAGTACTTC.

A word on this clone: The junction and the germline gene differ at one end; a read error may be behind it. This chain links TRBV7-7 with TRBJ2-2; D is perhaps TRBD2 (6 bases). This CDR3 is 12 amino acids long. CDR1 SSHAT and CDR2 FNYEAQ come from the germline V gene (reference sequence). Here the CDR3 reads CASSSGLGELFF. Written as DNA, the CDR3 is TGTGCTAGCAGCTCGGGACTCGGGGAGCTGTTTTTT.

The rearrangement links TRBV19 to TRBJ2-1; TRBD2 agrees at 10 bases. Losses at the gene ends were 4 bases for V and 3 bases for J; bases not matched to a gene: 12. This CDR3 has 18 residues. CDR1 is LNHDA, CDR2 SQIVND, per germline (reference sequence). CDR3: CASSRGSSGRILYNEQFF. CDR3 coding DNA: TGTGCCAGTAGTAGGGGCAGTAGCGGGAGGATCCTCTACAATGAGCAGTTCTTC.

The chain couples TRBV7-8 to TRBJ2-7, with D possibly matching TRBD1 (6 bases). The V end was cut by 0 bases, the J end by 1 base, with 10 bases between. The CDR3 is made up of 15 amino acids. CDR1 and CDR2 from the germline V gene are SGHVS and FQNEAQ. Here the CDR3 DNA reads TGTGCCAGCAGCTTAGCCAGGGGCCTTTCCTACGAGCAGTACTTC. It codes for CASSLARGLSYEQYF.

V usage is TRBV10-2 and J usage is TRBJ1-3; the D is unclear. The CDR3 totals 12 residues. The V gene lost 3 bases and the J gene lost 2 bases, with 2 bases spanning the gap. The germline V gene has CDR1 WSHSY and CDR2 SAAADI. DNA for the CDR3: TGCGCCAGCAGTGAAGCTGGAAACACCATATATTTT. Residues: CASSEAGNTIYF.

The table lists this clone with a few counts. The chain couples TRBV28 to TRBJ2-5; D may be TRBD1 (5 bases). The CDR3 is made up of 14 amino acids. With 5 bases removed from V and 5 bases from J, the gap between germline ends came to 15 bases. The germline CDR1 and CDR2 sequences are MDHEN and SYDVKM. The CDR3 region has the DNA TGTGCCAGCAGTCGTGGGGCTATACCGGAGACCCAGTACTTC. Translation: CASSRGAIPETQYF.

The rearrangement uses TRBV4-1 and TRBJ2-6, with 9 nucleotides matching TRBD1. V was clipped by 5 bases and J by 1 base; unmatched bases: 12. Germline assignment: CDR1 MGHRA and CDR2 YSYEKL. The CDR3 consists of 19 residues. This CDR3 reads CASSYPGTGSISGANVLTF. The DNA of the CDR3 is TGCGCCAGCAGCTATCCCGGGACAGGGTCTATTTCTGGGGCCAACGTCCTGACTTTC.

This sequence joins TRBV4-2 and TRBJ1-2, with 7 bases lining up with TRBD1. Losses at the gene ends were 0 bases for V and 5 bases for J; bases not matched to a gene: 9. The CDR3 is 16 amino acids. In germline, CDR1 is LGHNA, CDR2 YNFKEQ. Here the CDR3 reads CASSQDLEGAGYGYTF. Here the CDR3 DNA reads TGTGCCAGCAGCCAAGATCTAGAGGGGGCGGGTTATGGCTACACCTTC.

The gene calls are TRBV18 and TRBJ1-6; no definite D call. CDR1 KGHSH and CDR2 LQKENI come from the germline V gene. The germline V and J ends were trimmed by 5 bases and 11 bases, with 16 bases remaining between them. This CDR3 spans 14 amino acids. The CDR3 is CASSRTEEGTPLHF. CDR3 DNA sequence: TGTGCCAGCTCAAGAACAGAAGAAGGGACACCCCTCCACTTT.

The J gene is TRBJ1-1, the V gene TRBV7-2; D is ambiguous. CDR1 is SGHTA, CDR2 FQGNSA, per germline. The CDR3 totals 14 residues. Trimming removed 6 bases at V and 0 bases at J, with 11 bases between. The CDR3 region has the DNA TGTGCCAGCAGGACGTTTTTAGTGAACACTGAAGCTTTCTTT. It translates to CASRTFLVNTEAFF.

This clone was seen a few times. The chain joins TRBV5-1 to TRBJ2-7; no reliable D call. Deletions cut 0 bases from V and 4 bases from J, with 5 bases between. This CDR3 has 12 amino acids. The germline CDR1 and CDR2 sequences are SGHRS and YFSETQ. The CDR3 DNA reads as TGCGCCAGCAGCTTGGATCGGTACGAGCAGTACTTC. This gives the protein CASSLDRYEQYF. The whole variable domain, remainder taken from reference TRBV5-1 and TRBJ2-7, is KAGVTQTPRYLIKTRGQQVTLSCSPISGHRSVSWYQQTPGQGLQFLFEYFSETQRNKGNFPGRFSGRQFSNSRSEMNVSTLELGDSALYLCASSLDRYEQYFGPGTRLTVT.

The chain uses TRBV7-8 and TRBJ1-4, with D possibly TRBD1 on 6 matching bases. This CDR3 region has 13 residues. Germline CDR1 and CDR2: SGHVS and FQNEAQ. The V and J ends lost 1 base and 8 bases respectively, with 8 bases between them. The CDR3 loop is CASSLVQGEKLFF. Here the CDR3 DNA reads TGTGCCAGCAGCTTAGTTCAGGGGGAAAAACTGTTTTTT.

The J gene is TRBJ2-3, the V gene TRBV27, with 7 bases identical to TRBD2. V trimming: 0 bases; J trimming: 1 base; junction bases outside the gene matches: 10. This CDR3 is 18 amino acids long. Germline CDR1 reads MNHEY; CDR2 reads SMNVEV (reference sequence). In nucleotides, the CDR3 is TGTGCCAGCAGTTTATCGCCCCCATGGGCGGGAGGCACAGATACGCAGTATTTT. Translation: CASSLSPPWAGGTDTQYF.

This clone has a single count. This sequence joins TRBV6-6 and TRBJ1-1; 7 nucleotides line up with TRBD1. This CDR3 comprises 13 residues. V shed 6 bases and J 13 bases; nucleotides not matched to a gene: 14. Germline CDR1 is MNHNY and CDR2 is SVGAGI (reference sequence). The CDR3 spells CASRKDLQGFGFF. CDR3 coding DNA: TGTGCCAGCAGGAAGGACCTACAGGGGTTCGGTTTCTTT.

This chain links TRBV19 with TRBJ1-2, with 10 bases matching TRBD1. The trim removed 5 bases at V and 2 bases at J, leaving 5 bases unmatched. Germline V gives CDR1 LNHDA, CDR2 SQIVND (reference sequence). The CDR3 is made up of 15 amino acids. In DNA form, the CDR3 reads TGTGCCAGTAGTTCCCGGGACAGGGGAAACTATGGCTACACCTTC. This sequence encodes CASSSRDRGNYGYTF.

The table lists this clone with a few counts. The genes are TRBV18 and TRBJ1-1; D gene unclear. This CDR3 has 13 residues. The V end was cut by 5 bases, the J end by 1 base, with 8 bases between. The germline CDR1 and CDR2 sequences are KGHSH and LQKENI. The CDR3 spells CASSAYTNTEAFF. The CDR3 bases are TGTGCCAGCTCAGCCTACACGAACACTGAAGCTTTCTTT.

This clone was found a few times. In DNA form, the CDR3 reads TGTGCCAGCAGCTTAGCAGGGGCCAACACTGAAGCTTTCTTT. It translates to CASSLAGANTEAFF. J is TRBJ1-1 and V is TRBV7-9, with D perhaps TRBD1 (5 bases). Germline V CDR1 and CDR2: SEHNR, FQNEAQ (reference sequence). V lost 0 bases and J lost 2, with 7 bases in between. The CDR3 is 14 amino acids.

Remarks on this clone: One junction end disagrees with the germline gene, perhaps due to a read error. The rearrangement joins TRBV6-6 to TRBJ2-3; the match to TRBD1 covers 7 bases. The CDR3 has 13 residues. Germline values: CDR1 MNHNY, CDR2 SVGAGI (reference sequence). CDR3 bases: TGTGCCAGCAGCTACTCGACAGGGATGGCGCAGTATTTT. This sequence encodes CASSYSTGMAQYF.